This entry lists 19 T cell receptor beta chains sequenced from one sample in a study of PD-1 blockade in classical Hodgkin lymphoma (TCRdb year 2020). Library preparation used the immunoSEQ multiplex PCR assay. This immuneACCESS table, as held by TCRdb, lists in-frame sequences with V and J called but not all clones. Of the missing ones, under half trace to an unresolved V gene in checked studies; the others have no known cause. Counted in this sample were about 30,000 clones; over 75% of them appeared once. The top ten clonotypes cover under 20% of the sample. Per the publication, the time point label means: cycle 4 day 1 (C4D1), after 5 to 7 weeks of nivolumab. Relapse after autologous stem cell transplantation had occurred in all trial patients, and cohorts A, B and C were distinguished by prior brentuximab vedotin exposure. The material was peripheral blood mononuclear cells (PBMCs), obtained before the fourth cycle of nivolumab. The receptors stem from a human donor with classical Hodgkin lymphoma.

The genes are TRBV5-1 and TRBJ2-4; the D is unclear. From germline, CDR1 is SGHRS and CDR2 YFSETQ. V lost 0 bases to trimming and J lost 3 bases, with 10 bases between them. The CDR3 length is 15 residues. The CDR3 coding sequence is TGCGCCAGCAGCTTGGCTTCGATTGGCAAAAACATTCAGTACTTC. This translates into CASSLASIGKNIQYF. The variable domain in full, completed from reference TRBV5-1 and TRBJ2-4, reads KAGVTQTPRYLIKTRGQQVTLSCSPISGHRSVSWYQQTPGQGLQFLFEYFSETQRNKGNFPGRFSGRQFSNSRSEMNVSTLELGDSALYLCASSLASIGKNIQYFGAGTRLSVL.

The rearrangement uses TRBV4-1 and TRBJ2-3; no clear D. CDR3 length equals 15 residues. The V gene's germline CDR1 is MGHRA and CDR2 YSYEKL. Trimming left V 1 base short and J 3 bases short, with 11 bases between. The CDR3 bases are TGCGCCAGCAGCCAAGGTAGTACCAGGACAGATACGCAGTATTTT. It is translated as CASSQGSTRTDTQYF.

This sequence joins TRBV7-2 and TRBJ2-5; possibly TRBD2 for D (5 bases). The CDR3 sequence is 15 residues long. The germline V and J ends were trimmed by 2 bases and 2 bases, with 12 bases remaining between them. Germline CDR1 reads SGHTA; CDR2 reads FQGNSA. This CDR3 reads CASSLRGLGQETQYF. CDR3 DNA sequence: TGTGCCAGCAGCTTAAGAGGGCTGGGACAAGAGACCCAGTACTTC.

The V call is TRBV27, the J call TRBJ2-1, with 7 nucleotides matching TRBD1. Germline assignment: CDR1 MNHEY and CDR2 SMNVEV (reference sequence). The V segment lost 4 bases and the J segment 9 bases; nucleotides outside the gene matches: 12. This CDR3 has 15 residues. The DNA for the CDR3 is TGTGCCAGCAGTTCCGACAGGGAACGAACATCTGAGCAGTTCTTC. Amino acid sequence: CASSSDRERTSEQFF.

This chain connects TRBV5-1 to TRBJ2-5; the D is unclear. Germline V gene data show CDR1 as SGHRS and CDR2 as YFSETQ. The CDR3 totals 14 residues. V shed 4 bases and J shed 1 base, with 11 bases lying between them. CDR3 loop: CASSPLRAQETQYF. In DNA, the CDR3 is TGCGCCAGCAGCCCGCTTAGGGCCCAAGAGACCCAGTACTTC.

This chain uses TRBV29-1 with TRBJ1-2; D is possibly TRBD1 (5 bases). V lost 6 bases, J lost 4 bases, and 15 bases lay in between. From germline, CDR1 is SQVTM and CDR2 ANQGSEA. The CDR3 sequence is 13 residues long. Here the CDR3 reads CSVTGRGGYGYTF. CDR3 nucleotides: TGCAGCGTCACGGGTAGGGGTGGCTATGGCTACACCTTC. The full variable domain, its missing parts supplied by reference TRBV29-1 and TRBJ1-2, is SAVISQKPSRDICQRGTSLTIQCQVDSQVTMMFWYRQQPGQSLTLIATANQGSEATYESGFVIDKFPISRPNLTFSTLTVSNMSPEDSSIYLCSVTGRGGYGYTFGSGTRLTVV.

This clone was detected only a few times. The chain carries TRBV4-2 and TRBJ1-3, with D uncertain. V was pared by 2 bases and J by 0 bases, with 8 bases between. The germline V gene has CDR1 LGHNA and CDR2 YNFKEQ. This CDR3 spans 15 amino acids. The CDR3 reads CASSQKHSSGNTIYF. CDR3 in DNA: TGTGCCAGCAGCCAAAAACACAGCTCTGGAAACACCATATATTTT.

In DNA, the CDR3 is TGCGCCAGCAGCATTACAGGTTACGGGGGCTACACCTTC. It translates to CASSITGYGGYTF. The gene calls are TRBV5-1 and TRBJ1-2; possibly TRBD1 for D (5 bases). Looked up from germline, CDR1 is SGHRS and CDR2 is YFSETQ. V gave up 4 bases and J gave up 8 bases, with 15 bases separating them. The CDR3 loop spans 13 amino acids.

The chain employs TRBV7-7 and TRBJ2-5; no clear D gene. The CDR3 covers 16 residues. The ends were cut back, 1 base at V and 4 bases at J, with 16 bases in the middle. Germline V gives CDR1 SSHAT, CDR2 FNYEAQ (reference sequence). This CDR3 is CASSLGRLVIPETQYF. DNA for the CDR3: TGTGCCAGCAGCTTAGGCCGCCTGGTGATACCAGAGACCCAGTACTTC. The entire variable domain, with the rest obtained from reference TRBV7-7 and TRBJ2-5, is as follows: GAGVSQSPRYKVTKRGQDVTLRCDPISSHATLYWYQQALGQGPEFLTYFNYEAQPDKSGLPSDRFSAERPEGSISTLTIQRTEQRDSAMYRCASSLGRLVIPETQYFGPGTRLLVL.

The rearrangement uses TRBV5-1 and TRBJ1-2; a weak D match, TRBD1 (5 bases). Trimming left V 4 bases short and J 5 bases short, with 21 bases between. The CDR3 sequence is 16 residues long. In germline, CDR1 is SGHRS, CDR2 YFSETQ. In DNA, the CDR3 is TGCGCCAGCAGCGATCGGCACTCCGGGACGGTTTATGGCTACACCTTC. Protein sequence: CASSDRHSGTVYGYTF.

The chain is built from TRBV29-1 and TRBJ2-5; D gene uncertain. V was shortened by 6 bases and J by 4 bases, with 18 bases between the two germline ends. Germline-derived CDR1 and CDR2 are SQVTM and ANQGSEA. CDR3 length: 14 residues. CDR3 in DNA: TGCAGCGTGATACCCGGCTCTGAAGGAGAGACCCAGTACTTC. As protein: CSVIPGSEGETQYF.

This clone was detected only once. The V call is TRBV5-1, the J call TRBJ1-2, with D perhaps matching TRBD1 (5 bases). Trimming removed 0 bases at V and 6 bases at J, with 15 bases between. Germline V gene data show CDR1 as SGHRS and CDR2 as YFSETQ. The CDR3 totals 15 residues. The chain's CDR3 is CASSLARGGGDGYTF. For the CDR3, the DNA is TGCGCCAGCAGCTTGGCCCGGGGGGGAGGTGATGGCTACACCTTC. Looking up the rest from reference TRBV5-1 and TRBJ1-2 gives the full variable domain: KAGVTQTPRYLIKTRGQQVTLSCSPISGHRSVSWYQQTPGQGLQFLFEYFSETQRNKGNFPGRFSGRQFSNSRSEMNVSTLELGDSALYLCASSLARGGGDGYTFGSGTRLTVV.

The V gene is TRBV4-3, the J gene TRBJ1-4, with no clear D. CDR1 and CDR2 (germline): LGHNA, YSLEER. The CDR3 is 13 residues long. Trimming pared 4 bases from V and 8 bases from J, leaving 11 bases between. CDR3 nucleotide sequence: TGCGCCAGCAGCCCCGGGCCCAAAGAAAAACTGTTTTTT. This gives the protein CASSPGPKEKLFF.

This chain joins TRBV13 and TRBJ1-1; 7 bases agree with TRBD1. Trimming cost V 5 bases and J 4 bases; bases outside gene matches: 13. CDR1 is PRHDT, CDR2 FYEKMQ, per germline (reference sequence). The CDR3 has 16 amino acids. In DNA form, the CDR3 reads TGTGCCAGCAGCCTAGCCATACAGGGGTTGGGCACTGAAGCTTTCTTT. This translates into CASSLAIQGLGTEAFF.

V and J are TRBV19 and TRBJ2-7; 9 positions match TRBD2. This CDR3 region has 13 residues. V trimming: 5 bases; J trimming: 6 bases; junction bases outside the gene matches: 5. Germline-derived CDR1 and CDR2 are LNHDA and SQIVND (reference sequence). The CDR3 sequence is CASSASGASEQYF. The DNA of the CDR3 is TGTGCCAGTAGTGCTAGCGGGGCATCCGAGCAGTACTTC.

V gene TRBV7-8 combines with J gene TRBJ1-1; D not certain. The CDR3 totals 13 residues. CDR1 and CDR2 from the germline V gene are SGHVS and FQNEAQ. Trimming removed 4 bases at V and 0 bases at J, with 6 bases between. The CDR3, as DNA: TGTGCCAGCAGCTCCGTTATGAACACTGAAGCTTTCTTT. This sequence encodes CASSSVMNTEAFF.

The V call is TRBV18, the J call TRBJ2-5; D is perhaps TRBD2 (5 bases). The CDR3 loop spans 14 amino acids. CDR1 and CDR2 from the germline V gene are KGHSH and LQKENI. Trimming removed 2 bases from V and 9 bases from J, with 16 bases in between. CDR3 bases: TGTGCCAGCTCACCAATGGACGGTTCGGAGGCCCAGTACTTC. Translated, it gives CASSPMDGSEAQYF.

The chain couples TRBV5-5 to TRBJ1-5; 8 bases agree with TRBD1. This CDR3 has 15 residues. V was pared by 4 bases and J by 6 bases, with 9 bases of the junction left unmatched. CDR1 and CDR2 from the germline V gene are SGHKS and YYEKEE (reference sequence). CDR3 sequence reads: CASSITGGSGQPQHF. The CDR3 coding sequence is TGTGCCAGCAGCATAACAGGGGGTAGTGGTCAGCCCCAGCATTTT.

This chain uses TRBV5-6 with TRBJ2-1; a possible D gene is TRBD1 (6 bases). The germline gives CDR1 SGHDT, CDR2 YYEEEE. The length of the CDR3 is 13 residues. The V gene lost 5 bases and the J gene lost 8 bases, with 14 bases spanning the gap. CDR3: CASRDIQGDEQFF. CDR3 sequence (DNA): TGTGCCAGCAGGGACATACAGGGAGATGAGCAGTTCTTC.